The 30 T cell receptor beta chains reported below all come from one sample, sequenced in a study of cytomegalovirus exposure and HLA in healthy donors. A multiplex PCR was run with 60 Vbeta primers and 13 Jbeta primers. The data were produced by immunoSEQ multiplex PCR, yet TCRdb's version contains in-frame clones alone and is incomplete. The data show 95,000 to 150,000 clones, with more than 65% seen just once and 1.8% held by the top ten. Sequenced input: PBMCs. All receptors derive from a man aged 18 to 29 in good health and CMV-seronegative.

The gene calls are TRBV7-2 and TRBJ1-1, with D possibly being TRBD1 (6 bases). V gave up 5 bases and J gave up 2 bases, with 21 bases separating them. Germline CDR1 and CDR2: SGHTA and FQGNSA. This CDR3 spans 17 amino acids. The DNA of the CDR3 is TGTGCCAGCAGCGCACAGGGCACGCGTATTCCTAACACTGAAGCTTTCTTT. This gives the protein CASSAQGTRIPNTEAFF.

For the CDR3, the DNA is TGTGCCAGCAGTCACAAGCGGGGGCCCCACAATGAGCAGTTCTTC. Its translation is CASSHKRGPHNEQFF. The chain joins TRBV6-5 to TRBJ2-1, with 8 bases that match TRBD2. J gave up 5 bases and V 5 bases, and 8 bases lay outside the gene matches. The germline V gene encodes CDR1 MNHEY and CDR2 SVGAGI. The CDR3 has 15 amino acids.

V and J are TRBV7-9 and TRBJ1-2, with 10 bases aligning to TRBD1. This CDR3 has 18 residues. Germline CDR1 reads SEHNR; CDR2 reads FQNEAQ (reference sequence). Unmatched junction bases numbered 15, after V lost 6 bases and J lost 2 bases. The chain's CDR3 is CASSRVWDRGLKNYGYTF. CDR3 nucleotides: TGTGCCAGCAGTCGTGTCTGGGACAGGGGATTGAAGAACTATGGCTACACCTTC.

This rearrangement joins TRBV6-5 to TRBJ2-3; 11 nucleotides match TRBD2. The CDR3 spans 14 residues. The V gene end was trimmed by 5 bases and the J gene end by 8 bases; junction bases not matched to a gene: 6. Germline lookup yields CDR1 MNHEY and CDR2 SVGAGI. The DNA for the CDR3 is TGTGCCAGCAGTCTGGGCCTAGCGGGAGGTACGCAGTATTTT. The encoded protein is CASSLGLAGGTQYF.

This clone was seen more than once but under ten times. The chain carries TRBV7-9 and TRBJ2-4; D perhaps matches TRBD1 (5 bases). The germline gives CDR1 SEHNR, CDR2 FQNEAQ (reference sequence). The CDR3 extends over 16 amino acids. Trimming cost V 5 bases and J 6 bases, with 20 bases left between them. CDR3 amino acids: CASSHTQGHQRNIQYF. For the CDR3, the DNA is TGTGCCAGCAGCCATACTCAGGGTCATCAAAGAAACATTCAGTACTTC. The whole variable domain, remainder taken from reference TRBV7-9 and TRBJ2-4, is DTGVSQNPRHKITKRGQNVTFRCDPISEHNRLYWYRQTLGQGPEFLTYFQNEAQLEKSRLLSDRFSAERPKGSFSTLEIQRTEQGDSAMYLCASSHTQGHQRNIQYFGAGTRLSVL.

V gene TRBV10-3 combines with J gene TRBJ1-4; 10 nucleotides match TRBD1. Germline CDR1 ENHRY, CDR2 SYGVKD. The CDR3 is 16 residues long. V trimming: 5 bases; J trimming: 5 bases; junction bases outside the gene matches: 8. The CDR3 is CAISTNRQGANEKLFF. The CDR3 nucleotides read TGTGCCATCAGTACGAACAGACAGGGGGCGAATGAAAAACTGTTTTTT.

There are a few counts of this clone. The genes are TRBV28 and TRBJ2-5; 12 bases align to TRBD2. CDR1 is MDHEN and CDR2 is SYDVKM in the germline V gene. V gave up 5 bases and J gave up 1 base; unmatched junction bases: 5. The CDR3 covers 16 residues. In nucleotides, the CDR3 is TGTGCCAGCAGTACCCGACTAGCGGGGGCCCAAGAGACCCAGTACTTC. This gives the protein CASSTRLAGAQETQYF. The full variable domain, completed using reference TRBV28 and TRBJ2-5, is DVKVTQSSRYLVKRTGEKVFLECVQDMDHENMFWYRQDPGLGLRLIYFSYDVKMKEKGDIPEGYSVSREKKERFSLILESASTNQTSMYLCASSTRLAGAQETQYFGPGTRLLVL.

The chain is built from TRBV2 and TRBJ1-2; D may be TRBD1 (5 bases). Trimming pared 6 bases from V and 4 bases from J, leaving 15 bases between. Germline values: CDR1 SNHLY, CDR2 FYNNEI. The CDR3 is 14 amino acids. CDR3 protein: CASREGRQFYGYTF. The CDR3 DNA follows: TGTGCCAGCAGGGAGGGGAGACAGTTCTATGGCTACACCTTC. Filled out from reference TRBV2 and TRBJ1-2, the complete variable domain reads EPEVTQTPSHQVTQMGQEVILRCVPISNHLYFYWYRQILGQKVEFLVSFYNNEISEKSEIFDDQFSVERPDGSNFTLKIRSTKLEDSAMYFCASREGRQFYGYTFGSGTRLTVV.

This chain uses TRBV19 with TRBJ2-7; perhaps TRBD1 as D (6 bases). This CDR3 region has 15 residues. Trimming took off 3 bases at V and 2 bases at J, with 14 bases between the two ends. The germline gives CDR1 LNHDA, CDR2 SQIVND (reference sequence). CDR3 sequence reads: CASSISQGTTYEQYF. CDR3 DNA: TGTGCCAGTAGTATCAGTCAGGGGACGACCTACGAGCAGTACTTC.

This clone was observed once. This chain uses TRBV18 with TRBJ2-3; 9 nucleotides align to TRBD1. The CDR3 is 12 residues long. Germline CDR1 reads KGHSH; CDR2 reads LQKENI. With 7 bases clipped from V and 6 bases from J, the junction kept 2 bases outside the gene matches. CDR3 DNA sequence: TGTGCCAGCTTGGGGACAGGGGATACGCAGTATTTT. Translation gives CASLGTGDTQYF.

This chain uses TRBV6-6 with TRBJ2-7; D not resolved. Germline CDR1 and CDR2: MNHNY and SVGAGI (reference sequence). Trimming removed 0 bases from V and 0 bases from J, with 12 bases in between. This CDR3 region has 16 residues. The CDR3 nucleotides are TGTGCCAGCAGTTACTCGAGTGGAGCCCTCTCCTACGAGCAGTACTTC. It encodes CASSYSSGALSYEQYF.

The chain is built from TRBV19 and TRBJ1-2; D ambiguous. CDR3 length: 14 residues. Germline V gives CDR1 LNHDA, CDR2 SQIVND (reference sequence). V gave up 4 bases and J gave up 5 bases, with 14 bases separating them. DNA for the CDR3: TGTGCCAGTAGTAATGTTCGAGATGAGTATGGCTACACCTTC. This encodes CASSNVRDEYGYTF. Filled out from reference TRBV19 and TRBJ1-2, the complete variable domain reads DGGITQSPKYLFRKEGQNVTLSCEQNLNHDAMYWYRQDPGQGLRLIYYSQIVNDFQKGDIAEGYSVSREKKESFPLTVTSAQKNPTAFYLCASSNVRDEYGYTFGSGTRLTVV.

The chain carries TRBV10-3 and TRBJ2-5; tentatively, D is TRBD2 (6 bases). The J call is uncertain, as TRBJ2-7 better fits the DNA end. Germline loops: CDR1 ENHRY, CDR2 SYGVKD. This CDR3 region has 12 residues. The CDR3 region has the DNA TGTGCCATCAAGAGGCCTAGCGACGAGCAGTACTTC. Translation: CAIKRPSDEQYF.

This clone occurred once. The V call is TRBV2, the J call TRBJ1-2; D remains ambiguous. Trimming pared 6 bases from V and 6 bases from J, leaving 11 bases between. The germline gives CDR1 SNHLY, CDR2 FYNNEI. The CDR3 has 12 amino acids. DNA for the CDR3: TGTGCCAGCAGAGTAACCGAGGATGGCTACACCTTC. Its translation is CASRVTEDGYTF.

The genes are TRBV13 and TRBJ2-7, with D maybe TRBD2 (5 bases). CDR1 and CDR2 (germline): PRHDT, FYEKMQ (reference sequence). The CDR3 consists of 13 residues. Trimming removed 6 bases at V and 2 bases at J, with 11 bases between. The CDR3 nucleotides are TGTGCCAGCAGGCACAGCGGAGCCTACGAGCAGTACTTC. Protein: CASRHSGAYEQYF.

The genes are TRBV7-9 and TRBJ1-2; 10 bases are a match to TRBD1. Losses at the gene ends were 4 bases for V and 5 bases for J; bases not matched to a gene: 4. The CDR3 runs 14 residues. Germline V lookup: CDR1 SEHNR, CDR2 FQNEAQ (reference sequence). CDR3 DNA: TGTGCCAGCAGCTCAGGGACAGGGGATTATGGCTACACCTTC. It codes for CASSSGTGDYGYTF.

The chain carries TRBV11-2 and TRBJ1-4, with TRBD1 as a possible D gene (6 bases). CDR1 and CDR2 (germline): SGHAT, FQNNGV. Trimming pared 4 bases from V and 5 bases from J, leaving 11 bases between. This CDR3 region has 14 residues. CDR3 loop: CASSSQDRNEKLFF. As DNA, the CDR3 is TGTGCCAGCAGCTCCCAAGACAGGAATGAAAAACTGTTTTTT.

The chain carries TRBV6-1 and TRBJ2-2, with TRBD2 matching 12 bases. V dropped 4 bases and J dropped 8; count of bases not matched to a gene: 8. CDR3 length: 16 residues. Germline CDR1 and CDR2: MNHNS and SASEGT. CDR3 region: CASSVKTSGGWGELFF. CDR3 nucleotide sequence: TGTGCCAGCAGTGTGAAGACTAGCGGGGGCTGGGGGGAGCTGTTTTTT.

The chain uses TRBV19 and TRBJ2-1; possibly TRBD2 for D (5 bases). CDR1 is LNHDA, CDR2 SQIVND, per germline (reference sequence). Deletions cut 2 bases from V and 0 bases from J, with 11 bases between. CDR3 length equals 16 residues. CDR3 sequence: CASSIIGDTSYNEQFF. CDR3 DNA sequence: TGTGCCAGTAGTATAATCGGGGATACCTCCTACAATGAGCAGTTCTTC.

J is TRBJ1-1 and V is TRBV25-1; possibly TRBD1 for D (5 bases). Trimming left V 3 bases short and J 6 bases short, with 14 bases between. The CDR3 length is 14 residues. CDR1 is MGHDK and CDR2 is SYGVNS in the germline V gene. CDR3 sequence: CASSDRQGGSEAFF. CDR3 in DNA: TGTGCCAGCAGTGACCGGCAGGGAGGATCTGAAGCTTTCTTT.

The V gene is TRBV5-1, the J gene TRBJ1-1; D possibly corresponds to TRBD1 (5 bases). Trimming shortened V by 3 bases and J by 3 bases, and 15 bases separated the two germline ends. CDR1 is SGHRS and CDR2 is YFSETQ in the germline V gene. The CDR3 loop spans 15 amino acids. In DNA form, the CDR3 reads TGCGCCAGCAGCTCGTGGGGGGGGATGGACACTGAAGCTTTCTTT. As protein: CASSSWGGMDTEAFF.

The chain has TRBV5-1 and TRBJ1-3; D is uncertain. The CDR3 runs to 14 residues. The germline V gene encodes CDR1 SGHRS and CDR2 YFSETQ. V was trimmed by 1 base and J by 4 bases, leaving 9 bases between them. CDR3 in amino acids: CASSLTETGNTIYF. In DNA form, the CDR3 reads TGCGCCAGCAGCTTGACCGAGACAGGAAACACCATATATTTT.

CDR3 sequence reads: CASSLGVSRNTEAFF. In nucleotides, the CDR3 is TGTGCCAGCAGCTTAGGAGTCTCTAGGAACACTGAAGCTTTCTTT. J is TRBJ1-1 and V is TRBV13; D remains ambiguous. CDR1 PRHDT and CDR2 FYEKMQ come from the germline V gene (reference sequence). The V end lost 0 bases, the J end lost 1 base, and 9 bases lay between the germline ends. The length of the CDR3 is 15 residues.

V is TRBV11-2 and J is TRBJ1-2; a weak D match, TRBD1 (6 bases). There are 15 residues in the CDR3. V was trimmed by 0 bases and J by 4 bases, leaving 12 bases between them. Germline V gene sequence: CDR1 SGHAT, CDR2 FQNNGV. The CDR3 region has the DNA TGTGCCAGCAGCTTAGATCTCGGGACAACCTATGGCTACACCTTC. As protein: CASSLDLGTTYGYTF.

This chain links TRBV4-1 with TRBJ1-6; D is ambiguous. The length of the CDR3 is 18 residues. V lost 0 bases to trimming and J lost 0 bases, with 12 bases between them. Germline CDR1 MGHRA, CDR2 YSYEKL. CDR3 sequence: CASSQDRETSSYNSPLHF. As DNA, the CDR3 is TGCGCCAGCAGCCAAGATAGAGAAACGAGCTCCTATAATTCACCCCTCCACTTT.

The chain joins TRBV19 to TRBJ1-1; a weak D match, TRBD1 (6 bases). Between the trimmed V and J ends, which lost 0 bases and 1 base, there was a span of 6 bases. Germline V gene data show CDR1 as LNHDA and CDR2 as SQIVND (reference sequence). The CDR3 loop spans 14 amino acids. CDR3 in amino acids: CASSIETGNTEAFF. In nucleotides, the CDR3 is TGTGCCAGTAGTATAGAGACAGGGAACACTGAAGCTTTCTTT.

This clone was seen a few times. This rearrangement joins TRBV11-2 to TRBJ1-2, with D maybe TRBD1 (6 bases). Trimming left V 0 bases short and J 6 bases short, with 17 bases between. Per the germline V gene, CDR1 is SGHAT and CDR2 is FQNNGV. The CDR3 loop spans 16 amino acids. The CDR3 nucleotides are TGTGCCAGCAGCTTAGATCCCAGCGCAGGGGCGGATGGCTACACCTTC. Translation gives CASSLDPSAGADGYTF. The full variable domain, with the rest looked up from reference TRBV11-2 and TRBJ1-2, is EAGVAQSPRYKIIEKRQSVAFWCNPISGHATLYWYQQILGQGPKLLIQFQNNGVVDDSQLPKDRFSAERLKGVDSTLKIQPAKLEDSAVYLCASSLDPSAGADGYTFGSGTRLTVV.

This sequence joins TRBV6-6 and TRBJ1-2, with 9 positions matching TRBD1. The CDR3 consists of 13 residues. Germline CDR1 reads MNHNY; CDR2 reads SVGAGI (reference sequence). V shed 4 bases and J 6 bases; nucleotides not matched to a gene: 3. The CDR3 spells CASSWGQGNGYTF. The CDR3 DNA reads TGTGCCAGCAGTTGGGGACAGGGAAATGGCTACACCTTC.

The V and J genes are TRBV11-2 and TRBJ2-2; a possible D gene is TRBD1 (5 bases). Deletions cut 2 bases from V and 4 bases from J, with 8 bases between. CDR3 size: 14 residues. Germline V gene lookup returns CDR1 SGHAT and CDR2 FQNNGV. The CDR3 DNA reads as TGTGCCAGCAGCTTAACAGGTCCCACCGGGGAGCTGTTTTTT. Amino acids: CASSLTGPTGELFF.

CDR3 sequence (DNA): TGTGCCAGCAGTTACTCGTGGGACAGAACTTACGAGCAGTACTTC. This codes for CASSYSWDRTYEQYF. The V gene is TRBV6-5, the J gene TRBJ2-5, with TRBD1 identical over 7 bases. The J call may be mistaken, given a closer DNA end match to TRBJ2-7. This CDR3 has 15 amino acids. The germline V gene has CDR1 MNHEY and CDR2 SVGAGI.